Each of the 19 T cell receptor beta chains below was sequenced from the same sample in a study of blood T cell repertoires in COVID-19. Sequencing used immunoSEQ multiplex PCR; TCRdb keeps in-frame clones, though not all of them. The top ten hold approximately 2.1% of the sample, which has approximately 250,000 clones, 86% seen once. Material: peripheral blood. Source of these receptors: a man in his thirties or forties who had recovered from COVID-19.

The genes are TRBV19 and TRBJ2-1; TRBD2 agrees at 13 bases. Germline-derived CDR1 and CDR2 are LNHDA and SQIVND (reference sequence). Losses at the gene ends were 6 bases for V and 5 bases for J; bases not matched to a gene: 4. The CDR3 is 15 residues long. CDR3 coding DNA: TGTGCCAGTAGCATCGGGACTAGCGGGAACAATGAGCAGTTCTTC. Translated: CASSIGTSGNNEQFF.

The chain recombines TRBV28 with TRBJ1-1; D gene ambiguous. V gave up 3 bases and J gave up 3 bases, with 11 bases separating them. The CDR3 has 14 residues. CDR1 is MDHEN, CDR2 SYDVKM, per germline. DNA for the CDR3: TGTGCCAGCAGTTTGGAGGGTTTATACACTGAAGCTTTCTTT. Translating gives CASSLEGLYTEAFF. The full variable domain, with the rest looked up from reference TRBV28 and TRBJ1-1, is DVKVTQSSRYLVKRTGEKVFLECVQDMDHENMFWYRQDPGLGLRLIYFSYDVKMKEKGDIPEGYSVSREKKERFSLILESASTNQTSMYLCASSLEGLYTEAFFGQGTRLTVV.

This clone showed up just a few times. The chain uses TRBV4-1 and TRBJ1-5; possibly TRBD1 for D (6 bases). The V gene lost 6 bases and the J gene lost 4 bases, with 25 bases spanning the gap. The CDR3 runs 18 residues. The germline V gene encodes CDR1 MGHRA and CDR2 YSYEKL. CDR3 sequence reads: CASSFRQVMIDFNQPQHF. In DNA form, the CDR3 reads TGCGCCAGCAGTTTTCGACAGGTAATGATCGATTTTAATCAGCCCCAGCATTTT.

The chain combines TRBV6-5 with TRBJ2-7; TRBD1 agrees at 7 bases. CDR3 size: 15 residues. The germline CDR1 and CDR2 sequences are MNHEY and SVGAGI. The junction had 5 bases not matched to a gene; V was cut back by 0 bases and J by 3 bases. CDR3 residues: CASSYSGTALYEQYF. The CDR3 coding sequence is TGTGCCAGCAGTTACTCTGGGACAGCCCTCTACGAGCAGTACTTC.

The V gene is TRBV6-5, the J gene TRBJ2-1; TRBD1 aligns across 7 bases. Losses at the gene ends were 10 bases for V and 2 bases for J; bases not matched to a gene: 11. The CDR3 consists of 15 residues. CDR1 and CDR2 from the germline V gene are MNHEY and SVGAGI. CDR3 protein: CATGRGGMTYNEQFF. The CDR3 DNA reads as TGTGCCACCGGTCGAGGGGGCATGACCTACAATGAGCAGTTCTTC.

V gene TRBV6-5 combines with J gene TRBJ2-2; 7 bases are shared with TRBD1. This CDR3 spans 14 amino acids. J lost 7 bases, V lost 2 bases, and 4 bases had no gene match. CDR1 MNHEY and CDR2 SVGAGI come from the germline V gene. The CDR3 coding sequence is TGTGCCAGCAGTTACCGAACAGGGGACGGGGAGCTGTTTTTT. Encoded protein: CASSYRTGDGELFF.

Only one count was recorded for this clone. This chain connects TRBV5-4 to TRBJ2-1, with no clear D. The CDR3 length is 15 residues. Germline V gene data show CDR1 as SGHNT and CDR2 as YYREEE (reference sequence). Trimming took off 3 bases at V and 0 bases at J, with 10 bases between the two ends. CDR3 loop: CASSSRVSSYNEQFF. The CDR3 nucleotides are TGTGCCAGCAGCTCCCGCGTTAGCTCCTACAATGAGCAGTTCTTC.

The rearrangement uses TRBV4-2 and TRBJ1-2, with 7 bases that match TRBD1. The V gene end was trimmed by 0 bases and the J gene end by 4 bases; junction bases not matched to a gene: 5. CDR3 length: 15 residues. Germline CDR1 LGHNA, CDR2 YNFKEQ. This CDR3 is CASSQEQGPAYGYTF. CDR3 DNA sequence: TGTGCCAGCAGCCAAGAACAGGGGCCCGCCTATGGCTACACCTTC.

The chain recombines TRBV6-5 with TRBJ1-1; D gene ambiguous. Trimming cost V 5 bases and J 1 base, with 11 bases left between them. Germline assignment: CDR1 MNHEY and CDR2 SVGAGI. The CDR3 runs to 14 residues. This CDR3 is CASSKRTPNTEAFF. CDR3 in DNA: TGTGCCAGCAGTAAGCGGACTCCGAACACTGAAGCTTTCTTT.

The V gene is TRBV9, the J gene TRBJ2-2, with D tentatively TRBD1 (5 bases). The V end lost 0 bases, the J end lost 1 base, and 7 bases lay between the germline ends. The germline V gene has CDR1 SGDLS and CDR2 YYNGEE. The CDR3 loop spans 15 amino acids. The CDR3 DNA reads as TGTGCCAGCAGCGTAGGACAGCTGAACACCGGGGAGCTGTTTTTT. The encoded protein is CASSVGQLNTGELFF.

On this clone: Other nucleotide sequences from this sample produce the same CDR3. The chain uses TRBV5-1 and TRBJ2-2; D may be TRBD2 (6 bases). The CDR3 has 14 residues. Trimming shortened V by 0 bases and J by 5 bases, and 8 bases separated the two germline ends. CDR1 and CDR2 (germline): SGHRS, YFSETQ. CDR3 sequence: CASSLDGGTGELFF. In nucleotides, the CDR3 is TGCGCCAGCAGCTTGGACGGGGGAACCGGGGAGCTGTTTTTT.

The chain links TRBV9 to TRBJ1-1; 7 bases are a match to TRBD1. The CDR3 extends over 14 amino acids. The V and J ends lost 3 bases and 0 bases, in that order; junction bases with no gene match: 2. The V gene's germline CDR1 is SGDLS and CDR2 YYNGEE. CDR3 sequence (DNA): TGTGCCAGCAGCGCTAGGGGGCTGAACACTGAAGCTTTCTTT. It translates to CASSARGLNTEAFF.

The chain employs TRBV21-1 and TRBJ1-2. TRBV21-1 is a listed pseudogene. The CDR3 is 15 residues long. The CDR3 spells CASSKKEVSGVGYTF. The CDR3 DNA is TGTGCCAGCAGCAAAAAGGAGGTCTCCGGGGTAGGCTACACCTTC.

This rearrangement joins TRBV10-1 to TRBJ1-2; D unresolved. Germline V lookup: CDR1 WNHNN, CDR2 SYGVQD (reference sequence). Trimming shortened V by 5 bases and J by 0 bases, and 7 bases separated the two germline ends. This CDR3 comprises 13 residues. The CDR3 DNA reads as TGCGCCAGCAGTCCGACTCCTAACTATGGCTACACCTTC. Translated: CASSPTPNYGYTF.

The V gene is TRBV29-1, the J gene TRBJ1-4, with D perhaps TRBD1 (6 bases). The CDR3 totals 19 residues. Germline V gives CDR1 SQVTM, CDR2 ANQGSEA. V was cut by 3 bases and J by 2 bases, with 25 bases left in between. CDR3 loop: CSVDLQASGGIGTNEKLFF. The CDR3 DNA follows: TGCAGCGTTGATTTACAAGCATCGGGGGGCATCGGGACTAATGAAAAACTGTTTTTT. Looking up the rest from reference TRBV29-1 and TRBJ1-4 gives the full variable domain: SAVISQKPSRDICQRGTSLTIQCQVDSQVTMMFWYRQQPGQSLTLIATANQGSEATYESGFVIDKFPISRPNLTFSTLTVSNMSPEDSSIYLCSVDLQASGGIGTNEKLFFGSGTQLSVL.

This chain uses TRBV4-1 with TRBJ1-1; 9 bases line up with TRBD1. CDR3 length: 14 residues. V trimming: 6 bases; J trimming: 5 bases; junction bases outside the gene matches: 7. CDR1 is MGHRA and CDR2 is YSYEKL in the germline V gene. CDR3 sequence: CASRSGTGLTEAFF. CDR3 in DNA: TGCGCCAGCAGGTCCGGGACAGGGTTAACTGAAGCTTTCTTT.

A remark on this clone: Possible read error: a much larger clone is one base away. The genes are TRBV4-2 and TRBJ2-2; the D gene is possibly TRBD2 (7 bases). The germline V gene has CDR1 LGHNA and CDR2 YNFKEQ. Trimming stripped 3 bases from V and 4 bases from J, with 21 bases between. The length of the CDR3 is 18 residues. CDR3 in DNA: TGTGCCAGCAGCCACGTGGGTGGGGGGGGCGAAGCCACCGGGGAGCTGTTTTTT. Translating it yields CASSHVGGGGEATGELFF.

The V call is TRBV18, the J call TRBJ2-7, with 10 positions matching TRBD1. Germline CDR1 is KGHSH and CDR2 is LQKENI. This CDR3 is built from 15 residues. V lost 4 bases, J lost 3 bases, and 6 bases stayed unmatched. The chain's CDR3 is CASSRTGGTVYEQYF. In DNA form, the CDR3 reads TGTGCCAGCTCACGGACAGGGGGGACCGTCTACGAGCAGTACTTC.

V gene TRBV9 combines with J gene TRBJ1-2; D uncertain. V was pared by 3 bases and J by 2 bases, with 5 bases between. The CDR3 length is 12 residues. Germline assignment: CDR1 SGDLS and CDR2 YYNGEE. The CDR3 DNA sequence: TGTGCCAGCAGCGCCGTAAACTATGGCTACACCTTC. Protein sequence: CASSAVNYGYTF.